This T cell receptor beta chain appears in the sequencing data of a study of OX40 agonist ivuxolimab in advanced cancers. Study-level information: Dose-escalation patients' cancers were hepatocellular carcinoma, melanoma, renal cell or head and neck cancer.

Some clones are missing from TCRdb's copy, which holds only in-frame ones; the method was immunoSEQ multiplex PCR. The sample has fewer than 65,000 clones, approximately 90% seen once. With respect to this clone: Its antigen is currently unknown.

CDR3 length: 16 amino acids. Germline loops: CDR1 SGHAT, CDR2 FQDESV (reference sequence). V was cut by 0 bases and J by 1 base, with 11 bases left in between. Study outcomes and limitations: Also showing low normalized T-cell clonal expansion were some of the nonresponders. Clonal expansion by week 6 occurred in CD4+ and CD8+ blood T cells (at 0.1 to 3.0 mg/kg).

This chain uses TRBV11-1 with TRBJ2-3; tentatively, D is TRBD2 (7 bases). The sequenced sample was CD4+ or CD8+ T cells sorted from blood, obtained in a trial of the OX40 agonist ivuxolimab. This sequence originates from an adult with an advanced solid tumor such as melanoma, head and neck, liver or kidney cancer. CDR3 nucleotide sequence: TGTGCCAGCAGCTTAGCAGGGAGGGGGGGCACAGATACGCAGTATTTT. This gives the protein CASSLAGRGGTDTQYF.